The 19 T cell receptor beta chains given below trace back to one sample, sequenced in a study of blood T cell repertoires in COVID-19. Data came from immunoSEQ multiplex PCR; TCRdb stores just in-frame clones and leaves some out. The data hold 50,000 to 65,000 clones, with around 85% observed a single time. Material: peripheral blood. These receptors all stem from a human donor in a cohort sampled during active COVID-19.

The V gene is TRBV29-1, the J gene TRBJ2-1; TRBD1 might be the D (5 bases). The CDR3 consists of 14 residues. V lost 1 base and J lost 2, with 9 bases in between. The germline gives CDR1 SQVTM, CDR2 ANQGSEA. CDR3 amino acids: CSVEAGSAYNEQFF. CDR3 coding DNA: TGCAGCGTTGAAGCAGGGTCGGCCTACAATGAGCAGTTCTTC.

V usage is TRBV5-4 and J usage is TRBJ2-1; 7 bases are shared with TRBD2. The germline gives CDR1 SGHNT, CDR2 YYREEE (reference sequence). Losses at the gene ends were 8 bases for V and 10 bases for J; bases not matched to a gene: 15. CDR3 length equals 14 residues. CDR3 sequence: CASSSGKPGREQFF. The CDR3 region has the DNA TGTGCCAGTTCGAGCGGGAAGCCCGGAAGGGAGCAGTTCTTC.

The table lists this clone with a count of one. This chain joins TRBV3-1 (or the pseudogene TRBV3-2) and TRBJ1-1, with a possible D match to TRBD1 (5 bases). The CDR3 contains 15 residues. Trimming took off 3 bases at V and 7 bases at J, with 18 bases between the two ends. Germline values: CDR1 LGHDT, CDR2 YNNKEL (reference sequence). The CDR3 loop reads CASSHGWGVTGEAFF. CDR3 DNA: TGTGCCAGCAGCCACGGATGGGGGGTGACCGGTGAAGCTTTCTTT.

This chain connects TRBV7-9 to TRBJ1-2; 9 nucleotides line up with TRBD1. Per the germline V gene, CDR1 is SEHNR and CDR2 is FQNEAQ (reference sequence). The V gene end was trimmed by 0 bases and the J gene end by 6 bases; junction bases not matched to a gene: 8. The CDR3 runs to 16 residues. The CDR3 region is CASSLARGQGSNGYTF. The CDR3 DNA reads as TGTGCCAGCAGCTTAGCGCGGGGACAGGGCAGCAATGGCTACACCTTC. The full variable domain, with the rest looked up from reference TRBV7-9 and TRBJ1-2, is DTGVSQNPRHKITKRGQNVTFRCDPISEHNRLYWYRQTLGQGPEFLTYFQNEAQLEKSRLLSDRFSAERPKGSFSTLEIQRTEQGDSAMYLCASSLARGQGSNGYTFGSGTRLTVV.

CDR3 region: CASGPTGADTQYF. CDR3 sequence (DNA): TGTGCTAGTGGTCCGACAGGGGCAGATACGCAGTATTTT. The chain uses TRBV12-5 and TRBJ2-3; 8 bases align to TRBD1. The CDR3 has 13 amino acids. V lost 5 bases and J lost 4; bases outside the gene matches: 2. Looked up from germline, CDR1 is LGHNT and CDR2 is FRNRAP.

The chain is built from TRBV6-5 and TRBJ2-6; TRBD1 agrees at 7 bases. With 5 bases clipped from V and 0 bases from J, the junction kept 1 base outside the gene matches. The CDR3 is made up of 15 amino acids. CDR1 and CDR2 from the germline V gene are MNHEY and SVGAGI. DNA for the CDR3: TGTGCCAGCAGTAGGGACAGCTCTGGGGCCAACGTCCTGACTTTC. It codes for CASSRDSSGANVLTF.

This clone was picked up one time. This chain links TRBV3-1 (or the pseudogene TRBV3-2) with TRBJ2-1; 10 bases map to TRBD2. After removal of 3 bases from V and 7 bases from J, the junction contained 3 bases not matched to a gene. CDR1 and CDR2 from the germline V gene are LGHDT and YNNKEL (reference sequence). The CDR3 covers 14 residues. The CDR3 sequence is CASSHQAGGNEQFF. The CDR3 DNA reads TGTGCCAGCAGCCACCAAGCGGGGGGGAATGAGCAGTTCTTC.

The CDR3 region has the DNA TGTGCCAGCAGCCCCCTAGCGGGGAACGATACGCAGTATTTT. Encoded protein: CASSPLAGNDTQYF. The rearrangement uses TRBV11-2 and TRBJ2-3, with 9 bases lining up with TRBD2. Germline trimming cut 5 bases from V and 6 bases from J; bases unmatched to any gene: 6. The CDR3 consists of 14 residues. Germline V gene sequence: CDR1 SGHAT, CDR2 FQNNGV.

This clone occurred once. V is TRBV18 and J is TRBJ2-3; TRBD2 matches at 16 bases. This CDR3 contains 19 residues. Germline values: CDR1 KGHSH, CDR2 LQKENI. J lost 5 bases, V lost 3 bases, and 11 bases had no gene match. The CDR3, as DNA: TGTGCCAGCTCACCTGGGACTAGCGGGAGGGCCGGCGTAGGAGATACGCAGTATTTT. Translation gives CASSPGTSGRAGVGDTQYF. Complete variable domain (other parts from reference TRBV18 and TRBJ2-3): NAGVMQNPRHLVRRRGQEARLRCSPMKGHSHVYWYRQLPEEGLKFMVYLQKENIIDESGMPKERFSAEFPKEGPSILRIQQVVRGDSAAYFCASSPGTSGRAGVGDTQYFGPGTRLTVL.

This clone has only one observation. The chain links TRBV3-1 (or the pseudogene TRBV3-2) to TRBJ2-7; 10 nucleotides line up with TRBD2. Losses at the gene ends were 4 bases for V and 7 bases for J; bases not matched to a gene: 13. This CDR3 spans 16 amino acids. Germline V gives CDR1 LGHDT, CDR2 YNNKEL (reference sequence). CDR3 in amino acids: CASSLPRASGSNEQYF. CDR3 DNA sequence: TGTGCCAGCAGCCTCCCCCGGGCTAGCGGGAGTAATGAGCAGTACTTC.

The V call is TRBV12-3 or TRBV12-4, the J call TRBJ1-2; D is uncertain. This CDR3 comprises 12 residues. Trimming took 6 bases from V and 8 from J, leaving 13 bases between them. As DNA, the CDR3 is TGTGCCAGCAGCCCACCCTCAGCGGGCTACACCTTC. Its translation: CASSPPSAGYTF.

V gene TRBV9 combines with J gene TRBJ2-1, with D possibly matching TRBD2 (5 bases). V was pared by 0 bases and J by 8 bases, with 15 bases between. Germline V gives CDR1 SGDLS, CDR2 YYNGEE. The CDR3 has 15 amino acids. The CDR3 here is CASSVAGEAKDEQFF. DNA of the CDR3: TGTGCCAGCAGCGTAGCCGGGGAAGCTAAGGATGAGCAGTTCTTC.

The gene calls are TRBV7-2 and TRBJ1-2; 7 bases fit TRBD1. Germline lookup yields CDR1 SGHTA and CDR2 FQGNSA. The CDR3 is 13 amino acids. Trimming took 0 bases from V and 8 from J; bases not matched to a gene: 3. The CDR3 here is CASSLATGEGYTF. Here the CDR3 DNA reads TGTGCCAGCAGCTTAGCAACAGGGGAAGGCTACACCTTC. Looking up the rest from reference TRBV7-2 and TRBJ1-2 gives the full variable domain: GAGVSQSPSNKVTEKGKDVELRCDPISGHTALYWYRQSLGQGLEFLIYFQGNSAPDKSGLPSDRFSAERTGGSVSTLTIQRTQQEDSAVYLCASSLATGEGYTFGSGTRLTVV.

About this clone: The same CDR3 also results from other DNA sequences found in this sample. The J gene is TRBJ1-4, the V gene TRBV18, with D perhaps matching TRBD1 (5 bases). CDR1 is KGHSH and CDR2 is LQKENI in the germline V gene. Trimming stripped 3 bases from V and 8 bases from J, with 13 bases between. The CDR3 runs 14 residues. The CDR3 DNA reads TGTGCCAGCTCACCGCAGGGTGGAAACGAAAAACTGTTTTTT. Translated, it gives CASSPQGGNEKLFF.

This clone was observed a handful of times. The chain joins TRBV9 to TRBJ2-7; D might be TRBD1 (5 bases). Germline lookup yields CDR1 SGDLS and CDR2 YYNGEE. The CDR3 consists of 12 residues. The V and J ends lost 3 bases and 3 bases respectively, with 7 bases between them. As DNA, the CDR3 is TGTGCCAGCAGCGCCGACAGCTACGAGCAGTACTTC. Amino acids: CASSADSYEQYF.

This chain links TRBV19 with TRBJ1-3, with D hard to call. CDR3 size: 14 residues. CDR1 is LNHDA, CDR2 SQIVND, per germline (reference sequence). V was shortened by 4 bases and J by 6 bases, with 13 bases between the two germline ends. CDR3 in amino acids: CASSKVGDENTIYF. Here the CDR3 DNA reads TGTGCCAGTAGTAAAGTCGGAGATGAAAACACCATATATTTT.

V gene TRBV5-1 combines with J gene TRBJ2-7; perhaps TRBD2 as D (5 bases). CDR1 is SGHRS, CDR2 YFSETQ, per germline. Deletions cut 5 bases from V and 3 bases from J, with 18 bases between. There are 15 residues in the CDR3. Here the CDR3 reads CASRPPTLGDYEQYF. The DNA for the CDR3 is TGCGCCAGCAGGCCGCCGACACTGGGAGACTACGAGCAGTACTTC.

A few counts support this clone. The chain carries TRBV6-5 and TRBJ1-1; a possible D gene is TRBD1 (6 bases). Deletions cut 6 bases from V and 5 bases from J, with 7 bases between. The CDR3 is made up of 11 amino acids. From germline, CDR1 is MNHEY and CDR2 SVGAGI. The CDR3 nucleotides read TGTGCCAGCAGCCAGGGGACTGAAGCTTTCTTT. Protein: CASSQGTEAFF.

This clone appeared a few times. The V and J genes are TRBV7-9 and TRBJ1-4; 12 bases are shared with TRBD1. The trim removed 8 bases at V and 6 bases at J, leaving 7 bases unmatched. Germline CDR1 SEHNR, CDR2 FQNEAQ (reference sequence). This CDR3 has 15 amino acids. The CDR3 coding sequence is TGTGCCAGCGGGGGACAGGGGGCGTTAGATGAAAAACTGTTTTTT. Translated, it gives CASGGQGALDEKLFF.